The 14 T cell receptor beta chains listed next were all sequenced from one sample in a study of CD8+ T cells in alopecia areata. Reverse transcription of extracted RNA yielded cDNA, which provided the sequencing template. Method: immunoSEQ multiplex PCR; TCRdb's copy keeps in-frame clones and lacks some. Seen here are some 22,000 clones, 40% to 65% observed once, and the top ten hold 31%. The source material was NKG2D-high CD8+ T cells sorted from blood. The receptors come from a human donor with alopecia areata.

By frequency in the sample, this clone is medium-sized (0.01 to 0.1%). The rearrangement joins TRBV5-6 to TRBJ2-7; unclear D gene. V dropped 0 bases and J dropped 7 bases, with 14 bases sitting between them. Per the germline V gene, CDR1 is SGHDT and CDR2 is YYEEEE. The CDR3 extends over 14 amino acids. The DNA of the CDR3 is TGTGCCAGCAGCTTGGCCGGTAACACCGGGGAGCAGTACTTC. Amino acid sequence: CASSLAGNTGEQYF.

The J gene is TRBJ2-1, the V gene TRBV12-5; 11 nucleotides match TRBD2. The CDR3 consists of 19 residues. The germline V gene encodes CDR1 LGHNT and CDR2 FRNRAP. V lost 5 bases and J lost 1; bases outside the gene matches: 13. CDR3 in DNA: TGTGCTAGTGGTCCCCGATATACTAGCGGGAGCGGGTCCTACAATGAGCAGTTCTTC. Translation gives CASGPRYTSGSGSYNEQFF.

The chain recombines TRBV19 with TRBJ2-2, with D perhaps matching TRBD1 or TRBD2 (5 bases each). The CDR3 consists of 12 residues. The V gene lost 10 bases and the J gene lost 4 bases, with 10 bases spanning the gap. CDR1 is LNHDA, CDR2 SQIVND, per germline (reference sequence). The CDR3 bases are TGTGCCACTGCAGGGACCACCGGGGAGCTGTTTTTT. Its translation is CATAGTTGELFF.

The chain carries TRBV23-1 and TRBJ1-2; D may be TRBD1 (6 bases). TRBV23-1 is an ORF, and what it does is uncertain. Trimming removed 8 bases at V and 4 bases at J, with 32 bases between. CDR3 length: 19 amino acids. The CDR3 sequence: CASGRGTQGRRTVSYGYTF. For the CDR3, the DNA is TGCGCCAGCGGTCGAGGCACACAGGGACGGAGGACCGTTTCCTATGGCTACACCTTC.

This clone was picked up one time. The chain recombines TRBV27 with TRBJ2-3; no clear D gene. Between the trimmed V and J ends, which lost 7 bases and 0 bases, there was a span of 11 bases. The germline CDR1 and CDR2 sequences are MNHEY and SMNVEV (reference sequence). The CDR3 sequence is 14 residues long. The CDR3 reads CASKRDVSTDTQYF. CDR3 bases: TGTGCCAGCAAGCGTGACGTAAGCACAGATACGCAGTATTTT.

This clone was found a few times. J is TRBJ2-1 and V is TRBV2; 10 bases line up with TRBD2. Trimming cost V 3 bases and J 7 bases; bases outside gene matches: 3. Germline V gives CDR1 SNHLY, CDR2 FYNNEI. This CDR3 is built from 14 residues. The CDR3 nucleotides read TGTGCCAGCAGTGAGTCTAGCGGGAGAAATGAGCAGTTCTTC. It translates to CASSESSGRNEQFF.

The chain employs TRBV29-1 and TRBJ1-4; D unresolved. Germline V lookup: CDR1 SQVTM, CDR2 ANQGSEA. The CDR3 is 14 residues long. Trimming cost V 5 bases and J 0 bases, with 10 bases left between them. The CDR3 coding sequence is TGCAGCGTTTTCGACGGCGCAACTAATGAAAAACTGTTTTTT. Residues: CSVFDGATNEKLFF.

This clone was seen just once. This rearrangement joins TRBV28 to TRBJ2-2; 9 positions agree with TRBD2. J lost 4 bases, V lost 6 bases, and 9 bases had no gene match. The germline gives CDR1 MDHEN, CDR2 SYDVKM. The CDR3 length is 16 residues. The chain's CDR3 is CASSTPAGGGTGELFF. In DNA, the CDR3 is TGTGCCAGCAGCACTCCAGCGGGAGGAGGCACCGGGGAGCTGTTTTTT.

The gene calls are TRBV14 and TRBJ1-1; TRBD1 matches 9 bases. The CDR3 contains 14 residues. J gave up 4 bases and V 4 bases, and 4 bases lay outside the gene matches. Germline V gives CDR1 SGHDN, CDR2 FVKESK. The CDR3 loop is CASSLGTGSTEAFF. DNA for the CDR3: TGTGCCAGCAGCCTAGGGACAGGGAGCACTGAAGCTTTCTTT.

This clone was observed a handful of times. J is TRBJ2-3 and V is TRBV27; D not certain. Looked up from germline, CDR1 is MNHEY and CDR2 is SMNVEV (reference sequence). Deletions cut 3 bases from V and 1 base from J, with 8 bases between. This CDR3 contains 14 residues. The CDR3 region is CASSFAPGTDTQYF. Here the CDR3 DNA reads TGTGCCAGCAGTTTCGCCCCGGGCACAGATACGCAGTATTTT.

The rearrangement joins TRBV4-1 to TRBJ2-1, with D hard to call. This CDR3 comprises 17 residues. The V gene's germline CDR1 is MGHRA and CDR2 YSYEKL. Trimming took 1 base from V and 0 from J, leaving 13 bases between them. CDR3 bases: TGCGCCAGCAGCCAAGTCGACTGGGCCAGCTCCTACAATGAGCAGTTCTTC. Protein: CASSQVDWASSYNEQFF.

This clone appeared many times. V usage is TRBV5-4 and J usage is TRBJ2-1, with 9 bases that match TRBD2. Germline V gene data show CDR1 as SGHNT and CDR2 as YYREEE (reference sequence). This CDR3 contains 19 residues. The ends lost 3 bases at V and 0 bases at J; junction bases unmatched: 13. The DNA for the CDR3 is TGTGCCAGCAGCTATGATCGGTCTAGCGGGGTCAACTCCTACAATGAGCAGTTCTTC. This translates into CASSYDRSSGVNSYNEQFF.

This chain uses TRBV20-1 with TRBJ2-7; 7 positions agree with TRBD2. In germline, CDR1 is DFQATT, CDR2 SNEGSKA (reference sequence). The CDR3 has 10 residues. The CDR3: CGGSFYEQYF. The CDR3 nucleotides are TGCGGCGGGAGTTTCTACGAGCAGTACTTC.

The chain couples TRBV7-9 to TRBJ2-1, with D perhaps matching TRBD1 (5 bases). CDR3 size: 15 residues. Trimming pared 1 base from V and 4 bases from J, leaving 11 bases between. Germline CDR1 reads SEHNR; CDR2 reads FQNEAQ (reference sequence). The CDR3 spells CASSLGRQGYNEQFF. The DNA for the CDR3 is TGTGCCAGCAGCTTAGGTCGCCAGGGATACAATGAGCAGTTCTTC.